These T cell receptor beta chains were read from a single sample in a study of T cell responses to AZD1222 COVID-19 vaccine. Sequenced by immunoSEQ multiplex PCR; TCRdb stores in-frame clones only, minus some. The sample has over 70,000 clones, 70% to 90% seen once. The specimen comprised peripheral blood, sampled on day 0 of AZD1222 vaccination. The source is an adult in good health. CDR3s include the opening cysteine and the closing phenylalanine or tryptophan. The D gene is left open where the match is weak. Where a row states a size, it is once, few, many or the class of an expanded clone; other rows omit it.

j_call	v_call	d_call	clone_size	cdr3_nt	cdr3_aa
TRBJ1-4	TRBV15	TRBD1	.	TGTGCCACCAGCGGAGACAGGGGCCTTAATGAAAAACTGTTTTTT	CATSGDRGLNEKLFF
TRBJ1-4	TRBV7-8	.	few	TGTGCCAGCAGCCTGGACGGCTCAACTAATGAAAAACTGTTTTTT	CASSLDGSTNEKLFF
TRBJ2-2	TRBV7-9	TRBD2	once	TGTGCCAGCAGCCCGGGGGGCACCGGGGAGCTGTTTTTT	CASSPGGTGELFF
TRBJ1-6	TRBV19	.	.	TGTGCCAGTACCCACCGGGGCCGGAATTCACCCCTCCACTTT	CASTHRGRNSPLHF
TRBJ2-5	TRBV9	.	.	TGTGCCAGCAGCGGGAGGGTGGGAGGCCCAAAACAAGAGACCCAGTACTTC	CASSGRVGGPKQETQYF
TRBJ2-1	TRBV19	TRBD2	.	TGTGCCAGTAGTATAAGCCCCTCTACTAGCGGACGCGCCTACAATGAGCAGTTCTTC	CASSISPSTSGRAYNEQFF
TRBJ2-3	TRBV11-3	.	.	TGTGCCAGCAGCCCGGGTGGGGGCCCCACAGATACGCAGTATTTT	CASSPGGGPTDTQYF
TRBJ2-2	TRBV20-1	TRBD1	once	TGCAGTGCTAGTTTCGGGACAGGGGGGAACACCGGGGAGCTGTTTTTT	CSASFGTGGNTGELFF
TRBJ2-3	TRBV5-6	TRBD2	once	TGTGCCAGCAGCTTGCTAGCGGGAGATACGCAGTATTTT	CASSLLAGDTQYF
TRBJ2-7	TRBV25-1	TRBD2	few	TGTGCCAGCAGTGGGGGACTAGCGGCCGAGCAGTACTTC	CASSGGLAAEQYF
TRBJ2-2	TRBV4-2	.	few	TGTGCCAGCAGCCAAGGTTTCGGGACGAACACCGGGGAGCTGTTTTTT	CASSQGFGTNTGELFF
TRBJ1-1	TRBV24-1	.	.	TGTGCCACCAGTGAAGCGGGGGGGAACACTGAAGCTTTCTTT	CATSEAGGNTEAFF
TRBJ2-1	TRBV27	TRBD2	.	TGTGCCAGCAGGGGGAGCGGGAGGGAGGGTGAGCAGTTCTTC	CASRGSGREGEQFF
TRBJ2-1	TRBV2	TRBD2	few	TGTGCCAGCAGTGGCGCGGGAGGCAATGAGCAGTTCTTC	CASSGAGGNEQFF
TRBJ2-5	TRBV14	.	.	TGTGCCAGCAGCCAACCACGGGGGAATGCAGAGACCCAGTACTTC	CASSQPRGNAETQYF
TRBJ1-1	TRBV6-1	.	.	TGTGCCAGCAGTGAAGTCGGCAGGGGTATTGAAGCTTTCTTT	CASSEVGRGIEAFF
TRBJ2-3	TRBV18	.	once	TGTGCCAGCTCACCGACAGATACGCAGTATTTT	CASSPTDTQYF
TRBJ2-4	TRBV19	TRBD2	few	TGTGCCAGTAGTCAAGGGACTAGCGGAGTCTCCAAAAACATTCAGTACTTC	CASSQGTSGVSKNIQYF
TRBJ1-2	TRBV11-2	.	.	TGTGCCAGCAGCTCCAGGATCTCCTATAACTATGGCTACACCTTC	CASSSRISYNYGYTF
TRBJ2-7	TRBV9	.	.	TGTGCCAGCAGCGTAGGGGGCCTAAGGCATCCCTACGAGCAGTACTTC	CASSVGGLRHPYEQYF
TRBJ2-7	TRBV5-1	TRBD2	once	TGCGCCAGCAGCTGGACTAGCGGCTACGAGCAGTACTTC	CASSWTSGYEQYF
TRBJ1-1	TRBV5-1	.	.	TGCGCCAGCAGCACCCAGACGGGGAACACTGAAGCTTTCTTT	CASSTQTGNTEAFF
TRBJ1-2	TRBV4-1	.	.	TGCGCCAGCAGCCAAGTCGGACAGCCCGTCTATGGCTACACCTTC	CASSQVGQPVYGYTF
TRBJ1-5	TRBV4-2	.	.	TGTGCCAGCAGCCAAGGTAACAGGGTCAGCAATCAGCCCCAGCATTTT	CASSQGNRVSNQPQHF
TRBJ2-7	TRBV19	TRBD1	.	TGTGCCAGTAGTATAGGGTCAGGGGGCTACTACGAGCAGTACTTC	CASSIGSGGYYEQYF
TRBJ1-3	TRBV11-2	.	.	TGTGCCAGCAGCTTAGCCGGTGGAAACACCATATATTTT	CASSLAGGNTIYF
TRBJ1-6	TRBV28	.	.	TGTGCCAGCAGTTACGGGACAAAAGGTTCACCCCTCCACTTT	CASSYGTKGSPLHF
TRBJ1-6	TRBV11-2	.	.	TGTGCCAGCAGCTTAGAAGCACAGGCTAATTCACCCCTCCACTTT	CASSLEAQANSPLHF
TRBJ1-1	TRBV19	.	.	TGTGCCAGTAGTATAGATTGGGAGGGGTTGAACACTGAAGCTTTCTTT	CASSIDWEGLNTEAFF
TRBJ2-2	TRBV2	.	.	TGTGCCAGCAGTGGGACCGGGGAGCTGTTTTTT	CASSGTGELFF
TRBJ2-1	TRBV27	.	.	TGTGCCAGCAGTTCACGGGACTGGCTCAATGAGCAGTTCTTC	CASSSRDWLNEQFF
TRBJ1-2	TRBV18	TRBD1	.	TGTGCCAGCTCACCACCATCAGGGGGCAATGGAGGCTACACCTTC	CASSPPSGGNGGYTF
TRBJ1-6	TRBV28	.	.	TGTGCCAGCAGGTTGAGCGTTAATTCACCCCTCCACTTT	CASRLSVNSPLHF
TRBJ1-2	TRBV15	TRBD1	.	TGTGCCACCAGCGCCAATAGGGACAGGGGGCCAAACACCTTC	CATSANRDRGPNTF
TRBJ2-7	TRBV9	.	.	TGTGCCAGCAGCACCGGGGACAACCCCTACGAGCAGTACTTC	CASSTGDNPYEQYF
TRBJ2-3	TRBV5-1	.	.	TGCGCCAGCAGCTTGGAGGCCCAGCGAGATACGCAGTATTTT	CASSLEAQRDTQYF
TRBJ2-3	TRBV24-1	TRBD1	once	TGTGCCACCAGCTGGGACAGGGGTAGCACAGATACGCAGTATTTT	CATSWDRGSTDTQYF
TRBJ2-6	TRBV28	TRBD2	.	TGTGCCAGCAGCCCCGTGGTAGCGGGAGGTAATGGGGCCAACGTCCTGACTTTC	CASSPVVAGGNGANVLTF
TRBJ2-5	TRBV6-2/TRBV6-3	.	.	TGTGCCAGCAGTTACAGAGGAGCTAGGGAGACCCAGTACTTC	CASSYRGARETQYF
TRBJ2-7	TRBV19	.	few	TGTGCCAGTAGTATAGGACTAGAAAAAACCTACGAGCAGTACTTC	CASSIGLEKTYEQYF
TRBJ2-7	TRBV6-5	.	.	TGTGCCAGCAGGCGACTCGGGGGAAGCTCCGAGCAGTACTTC	CASRRLGGSSEQYF
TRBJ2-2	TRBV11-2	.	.	TGTGCCAGCAGCCCCCATACGACCGGGGAGCTGTTTTTT	CASSPHTTGELFF
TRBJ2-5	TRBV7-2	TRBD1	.	TGTGCCAGCAGCTTTACAGGGGGCGCGGAGACCCAGTACTTC	CASSFTGGAETQYF
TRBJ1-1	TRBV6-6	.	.	TGTGCCAGCAGTCGGCAAGGGGGGGGAGAAGCTTTCTTT	CASSRQGGGEAFF
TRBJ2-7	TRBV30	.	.	TGTGCCTGGACCCGACAGTTTTCCTACGAGCAGTACTTC	CAWTRQFSYEQYF
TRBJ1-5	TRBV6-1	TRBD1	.	TGTGCCAGCAGTGAGATGGACAGGTTTAGCAATCAGCCCCAGCATTTT	CASSEMDRFSNQPQHF
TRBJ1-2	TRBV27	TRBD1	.	TGTGCCAGCACAAGGGTTGCCGGGACAGGCCTTAACTATGGCTACACCTTC	CASTRVAGTGLNYGYTF
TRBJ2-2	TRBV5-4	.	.	TGTGCCAGCAGCCGGGGAGGAGCCGGCACCGGGGAGCTGTTTTTT	CASSRGGAGTGELFF
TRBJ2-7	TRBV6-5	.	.	TGTGCCAGCCGGGGGGGACAGGGCTACGAGCAGTACTTC	CASRGGQGYEQYF
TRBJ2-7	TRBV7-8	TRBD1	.	TGTGCCAGCAGCCCGTACAGGGGACCCCCCTACGAGCAGTACTTC	CASSPYRGPPYEQYF
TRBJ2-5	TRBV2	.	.	TGTGCCAGCAGTGAACTCAAAGGGTTCCAAGAGACCCAGTACTTC	CASSELKGFQETQYF